The 23 T cell receptor beta chains presented below share a single source sample, sequenced in a study of CD4 T cells in relation to SARS-CoV-2 and coronaviruses (dated by TCRdb to about 2021). CD4+ T cells from unexposed donors were collected before the COVID-19 pandemic (2011-2018). Following 10 days of culture, the EasySep CD4+ T cell isolation kit was used to isolate CD4+ T cells. The antigens these receptors bind are not known. Library preparation employed the immunoSEQ multiplex PCR assay. Here the immuneACCESS table is served through TCRdb, limited to in-frame sequences with V and J called. Missing clones are a known gap in these copies; in checked studies unresolved V genes cover under half, and the rest lacks a known reason. Here the sample has about 17,000 clones; more than 75% occur a single time. The ten largest clones capture 31% of the sample. Sequencing used CD4+ T cells from PBMCs, cultured in vitro. Receptors originate from a human donor in good health.

V and J are TRBV4-2 and TRBJ2-2, with D possibly matching TRBD2 (6 bases). This CDR3 spans 15 amino acids. The V and J ends lost 4 bases and 5 bases respectively, with 14 bases between them. CDR1 and CDR2 from the germline V gene are LGHNA and YNFKEQ. The CDR3 spells CASSPRGSETGELFF. The CDR3 bases are TGTGCCAGCAGCCCGCGGGGCAGCGAGACCGGGGAGCTGTTTTTT.

This chain connects TRBV19 to TRBJ2-5, with 8 nucleotides matching TRBD1. This CDR3 contains 15 residues. CDR1 LNHDA and CDR2 SQIVND come from the germline V gene (reference sequence). V was pared by 7 bases and J by 5 bases, with 12 bases of the junction left unmatched. CDR3 DNA: TGTGCCAGTACTCTCGGGGCAGGGGGCTACGAGACCCAGTACTTC. Encoded protein: CASTLGAGGYETQYF.

This sequence joins TRBV3-1 (or the pseudogene TRBV3-2) and TRBJ1-6; 7 bases map to TRBD1. Germline CDR1 is LGHDT and CDR2 is YNNKEL (reference sequence). Trimming at V came to 0 bases and at J to 7 bases, leaving 3 bases not matched to a gene. The CDR3 loop spans 15 amino acids. Here the CDR3 DNA reads TGTGCCAGCAGCCAAGAAGGGGGCGTAAATTCACCCCTCCACTTT. It yields the protein CASSQEGGVNSPLHF.

The chain uses TRBV19 and TRBJ1-1; TRBD1 might be the D (6 bases). Germline-derived CDR1 and CDR2 are LNHDA and SQIVND (reference sequence). V dropped 3 bases and J dropped 0 bases, with 8 bases sitting between them. CDR3 size: 14 residues. For the CDR3, the DNA is TGTGCCAGTAGTATGGGGACACTGAACACTGAAGCTTTCTTT. It encodes CASSMGTLNTEAFF.

V and J are TRBV5-1 and TRBJ1-5; D is undetermined. Per germline, CDR1 SGHRS and CDR2 YFSETQ. This CDR3 region has 16 residues. V was trimmed by 4 bases and J by 1 base, leaving 15 bases between them. The CDR3 nucleotides read TGCGCCAGCAGCCCGATATTTAGGATAAGCAATCAGCCCCAGCATTTT. The encoded protein is CASSPIFRISNQPQHF.

The gene calls are TRBV18 and TRBJ2-3, with unresolved D. CDR3 length equals 15 residues. Per germline, CDR1 KGHSH and CDR2 LQKENI. Between the trimmed V and J ends, which lost 6 bases and 0 bases, there was a span of 13 bases. Written as DNA, the CDR3 is TGTGCCAGCTCGCCCGTGGCGGCTAGCACAGATACGCAGTATTTT. This translates into CASSPVAASTDTQYF.

The J gene is TRBJ1-2, the V gene TRBV12-3 or TRBV12-4; D uncertain. The CDR3 sequence is 12 residues long. V was cut by 6 bases and J by 2 bases, with 7 bases left in between. The CDR3: CASRAINYGYTF. CDR3 sequence (DNA): TGTGCCAGCAGGGCGATAAACTATGGCTACACCTTC.

The chain uses TRBV6-5 and TRBJ1-4, with D maybe TRBD1 (5 bases). Germline V lookup: CDR1 MNHEY, CDR2 SVGAGI. The V end lost 0 bases, the J end lost 4 bases, and 9 bases lay between the germline ends. This CDR3 comprises 15 residues. The CDR3 sequence: CASSYSRGDNEKLFF. The CDR3 DNA is TGTGCCAGCAGTTACTCTCGGGGCGATAATGAAAAACTGTTTTTT.

This rearrangement joins TRBV2 to TRBJ1-2; 7 bases match TRBD1. V was pared by 6 bases and J by 2 bases, with 6 bases of the junction left unmatched. The CDR3 totals 14 residues. Germline CDR1 is SNHLY and CDR2 is FYNNEI. The chain's CDR3 is CASRRDSPNYGYTF. In nucleotides, the CDR3 is TGTGCCAGCAGGAGGGACAGCCCCAACTATGGCTACACCTTC.

The chain recombines TRBV19 with TRBJ1-6, with D possibly matching TRBD1 (6 bases). The germline V gene encodes CDR1 LNHDA and CDR2 SQIVND (reference sequence). V lost 5 bases and J lost 4, with 6 bases in between. This CDR3 comprises 13 residues. The CDR3 DNA sequence: TGTGCCAGTAGTGGACAGTATAATTCACCCCTCCACTTT. Translated, it gives CASSGQYNSPLHF.

The CDR3 here is CASSLVLDWAAEAFF. The CDR3 DNA follows: TGTGCCAGCAGCTTGGTGTTAGATTGGGCAGCGGAAGCTTTCTTT. The chain couples TRBV5-5 to TRBJ1-1; no clear D gene. Germline V gene sequence: CDR1 SGHKS, CDR2 YYEKEE (reference sequence). Trimming cost V 0 bases and J 8 bases, with 17 bases left between them. The CDR3 is 15 amino acids.

This chain connects TRBV4-3 to TRBJ2-7; the match to TRBD2 covers 10 bases. V was pared by 4 bases and J by 4 bases, with 10 bases of the junction left unmatched. Per germline, CDR1 LGHNA and CDR2 YSLEER. This CDR3 contains 16 residues. CDR3 coding DNA: TGCGCCAGCAGCCTTGGGAGCGGGGGGGCCTCTTACGAGCAGTACTTC. It yields the protein CASSLGSGGASYEQYF.

The V call is TRBV30, the J call TRBJ2-2, with TRBD2 matching over 10 bases. Unmatched junction bases numbered 6, after V lost 3 bases and J lost 5 bases. Germline CDR1 reads GTSNPN; CDR2 reads SVGIG (reference sequence). The length of the CDR3 is 15 residues. Written as DNA, the CDR3 is TGTGCCTGGAGAACTAGCGGGGCTGGGACCGGGGAGCTGTTTTTT. It is translated as CAWRTSGAGTGELFF.

The chain has TRBV19 and TRBJ1-1; D gene uncertain. V lost 3 bases and J lost 6, with 17 bases in between. Germline lookup yields CDR1 LNHDA and CDR2 SQIVND (reference sequence). This CDR3 has 15 residues. The CDR3 sequence is CASSMGPTLMAEAFF. DNA for the CDR3: TGTGCCAGTAGTATGGGTCCCACCTTAATGGCTGAAGCTTTCTTT.

The genes are TRBV4-3 and TRBJ2-3; no clear D gene. Trimming removed 3 bases at V and 9 bases at J, with 13 bases between. The CDR3 is made up of 13 amino acids. Germline V gene lookup returns CDR1 LGHNA and CDR2 YSLEER. The CDR3 nucleotides are TGCGCCAGCAGCCAGCCCCTCACCGGGACGCAGTATTTT. It translates to CASSQPLTGTQYF.

The chain employs TRBV7-2 and TRBJ2-2; 7 bases are a match to TRBD2. The germline V gene has CDR1 SGHTA and CDR2 FQGNSA. The CDR3 spans 16 residues. V shed 1 base, J shed 3 bases, and the junction held 5 bases outside the gene matches. Written as DNA, the CDR3 is TGTGCCAGCAGCTTAGAGGCTAGCGGCTACACCGGGGAGCTGTTTTTT. Translated, it gives CASSLEASGYTGELFF.

This chain uses TRBV11-2 with TRBJ2-5; D unresolved. This CDR3 spans 12 amino acids. Trimming shortened V by 3 bases and J by 1 base, and 3 bases separated the two germline ends. Germline loops: CDR1 SGHAT, CDR2 FQNNGV. This CDR3 reads CASSFGQETQYF. DNA for the CDR3: TGTGCCAGCAGCTTCGGCCAAGAGACCCAGTACTTC.

The chain has TRBV9 and TRBJ1-1, with D possibly being TRBD1 (6 bases). The V and J ends lost 0 bases and 6 bases respectively, with 18 bases between them. Germline-derived CDR1 and CDR2 are SGDLS and YYNGEE. This CDR3 contains 16 residues. CDR3 amino acids: CASSVGGNRALAEAFF. The CDR3 DNA is TGTGCCAGCAGCGTAGGGGGGAACAGGGCCCTAGCTGAAGCTTTCTTT.

V is TRBV19 and J is TRBJ2-2; D perhaps matches TRBD1 (5 bases). Germline lookup yields CDR1 LNHDA and CDR2 SQIVND (reference sequence). The CDR3 loop spans 16 amino acids. V shed 3 bases and J shed 6 bases, with 17 bases lying between them. The CDR3 nucleotides are TGTGCCAGTAGTATGTATTCGGGTCAGGGCTCCGGGGAGCTGTTTTTT. It codes for CASSMYSGQGSGELFF.

The V and J genes are TRBV29-1 and TRBJ2-3, with TRBD1 identical over 8 bases. J lost 3 bases, V lost 2 bases, and 4 bases had no gene match. The CDR3 contains 14 residues. Germline V gene lookup returns CDR1 SQVTM and CDR2 ANQGSEA. In nucleotides, the CDR3 is TGCAGCGTTGAAACAGGGGGTTTTACAGATACGCAGTATTTT. Encoded protein: CSVETGGFTDTQYF.

J is TRBJ2-7 and V is TRBV5-6; 8 nucleotides align to TRBD1. The CDR3 is made up of 14 amino acids. V was clipped by 4 bases and J by 5 bases; unmatched bases: 8. Looked up from germline, CDR1 is SGHDT and CDR2 is YYEEEE. The CDR3, as DNA: TGTGCCAGCAGCCCTATAGGACAGGGAGACGAGCAGTACTTC. Translation: CASSPIGQGDEQYF.

The chain recombines TRBV6-2 or TRBV6-3 with TRBJ2-7, with D unclear. Trimming removed 4 bases at V and 6 bases at J, with 10 bases between. This CDR3 comprises 12 residues. Germline V gives CDR1 MNHEY, CDR2 SVGEGT. This CDR3 is CASSWSSSEQYF. For the CDR3, the DNA is TGTGCCAGCAGTTGGAGTAGCAGCGAGCAGTACTTC.

V is TRBV28 and J is TRBJ1-4; D gene ambiguous. V lost 5 bases and J lost 8, with 9 bases in between. There are 12 residues in the CDR3. Germline assignment: CDR1 MDHEN and CDR2 SYDVKM. The CDR3: CASSIRREKLFF. Here the CDR3 DNA reads TGTGCCAGCAGTATACGTCGGGAAAAACTGTTTTTT.